The next 29 T cell receptor beta chains were all read from a single sample in a study of early T cells in non-severe SARS-CoV-2 infection. TCRdb itself ran the 5' RACE reads through MiXCR, one entry per CDR3 protein. Of roughly 100,000 distinct CDR3 sequences in the sample, approximately 12% were seen once. This specimen was whole blood, taken at baseline. Every receptor here comes from an adult who was a healthcare worker with PCR-confirmed SARS-CoV-2 infection or an uninfected control (not recorded which).

This rearrangement joins TRBV5-1 to TRBJ1-1; TRBD1 aligns across 7 bases. The V gene's germline CDR1 is SGHRS and CDR2 YFSETQ. The V gene end was trimmed by 0 bases and the J gene end by 2 bases; junction bases not matched to a gene: 4. CDR3 length: 15 amino acids. CDR3 bases: TGCGCCAGCAGCTTGGAGCCAGGGGGAAACACTGAAGCTTTCTTT. Its translation: CASSLEPGGNTEAFF.

Comments on this clonotype: The germline gene is not matched at one end of the junction; a read error may be the cause. The chain joins TRBV7-7 to TRBJ2-3; the match to TRBD2 covers 12 bases. The CDR3 is 15 residues long. CDR1 and CDR2 (germline): SSHAT, FNYEAQ (reference sequence). The CDR3 bases are TGTGCTAGCAGCCCCGGGCTAGCGGGAGGGCGCACGCAGTATTTT. It encodes CASSPGLAGGRTQYF. Filled out from reference TRBV7-7 and TRBJ2-3, the complete variable domain reads GAGVSQSPRYKVTKRGQDVTLRCDPISSHATLYWYQQALGQGPEFLTYFNYEAQPDKSGLPSDRFSAERPEGSISTLTIQRTEQRDSAMYRCASSPGLAGGRTQYFGPGTRLTVL.

This clonotype was observed a handful of times. CDR3 region: CLSSQGIGNTIYF. CDR3 DNA: TGTTTGTCCTCACAGGGAATCGGAAACACCATATATTTT. J is TRBJ1-3 and V is TRBV6-6, with D possibly matching TRBD1 (6 bases). Germline V gene data show CDR1 as MNHNY and CDR2 as SVGAGI (reference sequence). The CDR3 consists of 13 residues.

Only a few counts were recorded for this clonotype. J is TRBJ2-1 and V is TRBV7-3, with D unclear. The V gene's germline CDR1 is SGHTA and CDR2 FQGTGA. Deletions cut 4 bases from V and 2 bases from J, with 15 bases between. This CDR3 region has 16 residues. CDR3 DNA sequence: TGTGCCAGCAGCTCCCTTAGCTCGGTCGCCTACAATGAGCAGTTCTTC. This encodes CASSSLSSVAYNEQFF.

This clonotype was recorded at least ten times. The chain employs TRBV20-1 and TRBJ2-1, with TRBD2 identical over 10 bases. CDR1 and CDR2 from the germline V gene are DFQATT and SNEGSKA (reference sequence). V shed 5 bases and J 6 bases; nucleotides not matched to a gene: 7. This CDR3 region has 14 residues. The CDR3, as DNA: TGCAGTGCTCGGTGGACTAGCGGCCTCAATGAGCAGTTCTTC. Translation gives CSARWTSGLNEQFF.

This clonotype was counted between two and nine times. The V call is TRBV5-1, the J call TRBJ1-6; D perhaps matches TRBD1 (5 bases). V lost 4 bases, J lost 5 bases, and 13 bases lay in between. Per germline, CDR1 SGHRS and CDR2 YFSETQ. This CDR3 is built from 15 residues. The CDR3 sequence is CASSTDTLHNSPLHF. The CDR3 DNA follows: TGCGCCAGCAGCACGGACACCCTGCATAATTCACCCCTCCACTTT.

This chain joins TRBV5-4 and TRBJ1-6; no clear D gene. Trimming stripped 2 bases from V and 7 bases from J, with 10 bases between. Germline CDR1 SGHNT, CDR2 YYREEE (reference sequence). The CDR3 runs to 14 residues. CDR3 protein: CASSFRGSNSPLHF. Here the CDR3 DNA reads TGTGCCAGCAGCTTTCGGGGATCCAATTCACCCCTCCACTTT.

This chain connects TRBV6-1 to TRBJ1-4, with 7 positions matching TRBD1. The CDR3 covers 15 residues. V lost 5 bases, J lost 1 base, and 4 bases stayed unmatched. Germline V gene lookup returns CDR1 MNHNS and CDR2 SASEGT. The CDR3 is CASSWNRGTNEKLFF. CDR3 sequence (DNA): TGTGCCAGCAGTTGGAACAGGGGAACTAATGAAAAACTGTTTTTT.

This clonotype appeared many times. This chain links TRBV29-1 with TRBJ2-2; weak D call: TRBD1 (5 bases). CDR3 length: 14 amino acids. CDR1 is SQVTM, CDR2 ANQGSEA, per germline. V lost 4 bases and J lost 0, with 9 bases in between. The CDR3 DNA is TGCAGCGTTGCCCCGACAGCGAACACCGGGGAGCTGTTTTTT. Protein product: CSVAPTANTGELFF.

This clonotype was detected a few times. The chain joins TRBV3-1 to TRBJ2-5; no clear D. V was trimmed by 4 bases and J by 7 bases, leaving 16 bases between them. There are 14 residues in the CDR3. In germline, CDR1 is LGHDT, CDR2 YNNKEL (reference sequence). CDR3 sequence reads: CASSPSTLKGTQYF. The CDR3 nucleotides read TGTGCCAGCAGCCCGTCGACTCTAAAAGGGACCCAGTACTTC.

This clonotype was seen at least ten times. The chain employs TRBV6-2 or TRBV6-3 and TRBJ2-3; 12 bases are a match to TRBD2. The CDR3 contains 16 residues. The V gene end was trimmed by 8 bases and the J gene end by 2 bases; junction bases not matched to a gene: 8. Germline-derived CDR1 and CDR2 are MNHEY and SVGEGT. The CDR3 reads CASGLAGPTNTDTQYF. In nucleotides, the CDR3 is TGTGCCAGCGGACTAGCGGGGCCCACTAACACAGATACGCAGTATTTT.

This clonotype was detected only a few times. The chain employs TRBV10-1 and TRBJ2-3; D is perhaps TRBD1 (5 bases). CDR1 WNHNN and CDR2 SYGVQD come from the germline V gene (reference sequence). Between the trimmed V and J ends, which lost 2 bases and 6 bases, there was a span of 9 bases. The CDR3 runs to 13 residues. As DNA, the CDR3 is TGCGCCAGCAGTGAGAAGACAGCCGATACGCAGTATTTT. The encoded protein is CASSEKTADTQYF.

This clonotype was found many times. This chain connects TRBV29-1 to TRBJ2-7, with 11 nucleotides matching TRBD1. This CDR3 is 14 amino acids long. Trimming took 0 bases from V and 7 from J; bases not matched to a gene: 5. CDR1 and CDR2 (germline): SQVTM, ANQGSEA. The CDR3 loop reads CSVEDAGTGGEQYF. The CDR3 coding sequence is TGCAGCGTTGAAGATGCCGGGACAGGGGGGGAGCAGTACTTC.

This clonotype was observed a few times. The chain links TRBV6-6 to TRBJ1-2, with 7 bases fitting TRBD1. The CDR3 is 14 residues long. J lost 1 base, V lost 6 bases, and 5 bases had no gene match. CDR1 is MNHNY and CDR2 is SVGAGI in the germline V gene (reference sequence). The DNA for the CDR3 is TGTGCCAGCAGGCTTACAGGGGATAACTATGGCTACACCTTC. Residues: CASRLTGDNYGYTF.

The V call is TRBV4-1, the J call TRBJ2-2; 14 bases are a match to TRBD2. Germline CDR1 MGHRA, CDR2 YSYEKL. After removal of 7 bases from V and 3 bases from J, the junction contained 10 bases not matched to a gene. The CDR3 has 18 residues. CDR3: CASTHQRGLAGDTGELFF. The CDR3 region has the DNA TGCGCCAGCACCCACCAGAGGGGACTAGCGGGGGACACCGGGGAGCTGTTTTTT.

The rearrangement uses TRBV5-1 and TRBJ2-1, with D unresolved. The CDR3 length is 14 residues. Germline-derived CDR1 and CDR2 are SGHRS and YFSETQ. With 2 bases removed from V and 1 base from J, the gap between germline ends came to 7 bases. As DNA, the CDR3 is TGCGCCAGCAGCTTCGACATATCCTACAATGAGCAGTTCTTC. This encodes CASSFDISYNEQFF.

This clonotype has just a few counts. The gene calls are TRBV28 and TRBJ1-2; D is uncertain. V dropped 6 bases and J dropped 0 bases, with 11 bases sitting between them. CDR1 and CDR2 from the germline V gene are MDHEN and SYDVKM. The CDR3 is 14 amino acids. The CDR3: CASRLQSSNYGYTF. CDR3 nucleotide sequence: TGTGCCAGCAGGCTACAGAGTTCTAACTATGGCTACACCTTC.

This rearrangement joins TRBV7-8 to TRBJ2-7; possibly TRBD1 for D (5 bases). The CDR3 sequence is 16 residues long. Deletions cut 5 bases from V and 6 bases from J, with 23 bases between. CDR1 and CDR2 (germline): SGHVS, FQNEAQ. CDR3 nucleotides: TGTGCCAGCAGCCCCCAGGAAGGGGAAAAGGTGGGCGAGCAGTACTTC. Protein: CASSPQEGEKVGEQYF.

Only a few counts were recorded for this clonotype. This CDR3 is CASRGLAGGKQYF. CDR3 in DNA: TGTGCCAGCAGGGGACTAGCGGGGGGAAAGCAGTACTTC. The rearrangement joins TRBV6-2 or TRBV6-3 to TRBJ2-7; 15 bases match TRBD2. Trimming took 6 bases from V and 8 from J; bases not matched to a gene: 2. The V gene's germline CDR1 is MNHEY and CDR2 SVGEGT. The CDR3 consists of 13 residues.

This rearrangement joins TRBV3-1 to TRBJ2-1; D unclear. Looked up from germline, CDR1 is LGHDT and CDR2 is YNNKEL (reference sequence). Trimming took off 1 base at V and 6 bases at J, with 4 bases between the two ends. This CDR3 contains 12 residues. The CDR3 bases are TGTGCCAGCAGCCAAGCGAGCAATGAGCAGTTCTTC. Encoded protein: CASSQASNEQFF.

By sample share, this clonotype is medium-sized. The junction departs from germline at one end; a sequencing error may be responsible. This chain joins TRBV5-1 and TRBJ2-7; D is unclear. The germline gives CDR1 SGHRS, CDR2 YFSETQ. CDR3 length: 11 residues. The CDR3 reads CASSLDYEQYF. The CDR3 nucleotides read TGTGCCAGCAGCTTAGACTACGAGCAGTACTTC.

In this sample, this clonotype turned up a few times. The chain couples TRBV11-2 to TRBJ2-5; D remains unclear. Germline CDR1 is SGHAT and CDR2 is FQNNGV. V lost 3 bases, J lost 2 bases, and 16 bases lay in between. This CDR3 has 16 amino acids. CDR3 nucleotide sequence: TGTGCCAGCAGCTTCGGATCGAGACTCCTTCAAGAGACCCAGTACTTC. It encodes CASSFGSRLLQETQYF. Full variable domain (rest looked up from reference TRBV11-2 and TRBJ2-5): EAGVAQSPRYKIIEKRQSVAFWCNPISGHATLYWYQQILGQGPKLLIQFQNNGVVDDSQLPKDRFSAERLKGVDSTLKIQPAKLEDSAVYLCASSFGSRLLQETQYFGPGTRLLVL.

The chain combines TRBV11-2 with TRBJ1-2, with a possible D match to TRBD1 (5 bases). The CDR3 totals 17 residues. Trimming left V 1 base short and J 2 bases short, with 17 bases between. Germline CDR1 and CDR2: SGHAT and FQNNGV. This CDR3 is CASSLGRRGTENYGYTF. The CDR3, as DNA: TGTGCCAGCAGCTTAGGGCGCCGGGGGACGGAGAACTATGGCTACACCTTC.

This chain joins TRBV20-1 and TRBJ2-5; the D gene is possibly TRBD2 (5 bases). The germline V gene has CDR1 DFQATT and CDR2 SNEGSKA (reference sequence). The length of the CDR3 is 11 residues. Trimming took 3 bases from V and 5 from J, leaving 7 bases between them. The CDR3 nucleotides read TGCAGTGCTAGGAGGGTGGAGACCCAGTACTTC. Translated: CSARRVETQYF.

CDR3 bases: TGCAGCGTAACGGGACTCCCTCTAGAGACCCAGTACTTC. This encodes CSVTGLPLETQYF. V and J are TRBV29-1 and TRBJ2-5; D might be TRBD2 (6 bases). Germline CDR1 SQVTM, CDR2 ANQGSEA. Trimming removed 6 bases at V and 4 bases at J, with 15 bases between. The CDR3 is 13 amino acids.

This chain links TRBV18 with TRBJ2-7, with 10 bases fitting TRBD1. Germline CDR1 and CDR2: KGHSH and LQKENI. The CDR3 has 15 amino acids. V was clipped by 3 bases and J by 5 bases; unmatched bases: 7. The CDR3 DNA follows: TGTGCCAGCTCACCCGGGGACAGGGGAGGGGACGAGCAGTACTTC. Translation gives CASSPGDRGGDEQYF.

This clonotype showed up just a few times. The chain couples TRBV14 to TRBJ1-3; no clear D gene. This CDR3 spans 12 amino acids. Trimming took off 1 base at V and 3 bases at J, with 1 base between the two ends. CDR1 and CDR2 (germline): SGHDN, FVKESK. CDR3: CASSQVGNTIYF. In DNA, the CDR3 is TGTGCCAGCAGCCAAGTTGGAAACACCATATATTTT.

This clonotype showed up just a few times. J is TRBJ2-7 and V is TRBV18; TRBD2 agrees at 8 bases. The CDR3 has 17 amino acids. J gave up 5 bases and V 5 bases, and 17 bases lay outside the gene matches. The V gene's germline CDR1 is KGHSH and CDR2 LQKENI. The CDR3 reads CASSATGPGTSRHEQYF. CDR3 in DNA: TGTGCCAGCTCAGCGACAGGACCCGGGACTAGTCGGCACGAGCAGTACTTC.

This clonotype was seen a few times. The V call is TRBV28, the J call TRBJ1-2; D is ambiguous. The CDR3 runs 13 residues. Germline CDR1 is MDHEN and CDR2 is SYDVKM. Trimming took 4 bases from V and 4 from J, leaving 10 bases between them. The CDR3 protein is CASSSPRPYGYTF. The CDR3 DNA reads TGTGCCAGCAGTTCACCCCGGCCCTATGGCTACACCTTC.